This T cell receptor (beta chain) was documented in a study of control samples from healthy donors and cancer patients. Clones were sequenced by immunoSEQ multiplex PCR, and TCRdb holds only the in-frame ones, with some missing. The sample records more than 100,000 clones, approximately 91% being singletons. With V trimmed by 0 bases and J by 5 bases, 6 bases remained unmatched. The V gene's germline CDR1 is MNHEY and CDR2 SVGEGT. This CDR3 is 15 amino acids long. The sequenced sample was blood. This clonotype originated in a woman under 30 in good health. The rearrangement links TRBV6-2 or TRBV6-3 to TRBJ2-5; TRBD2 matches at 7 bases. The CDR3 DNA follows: TGTGCCAGCAGTTACTCGATGGGAGGGAAGGAGACCCAGTACTTC. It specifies CASSYSMGGKETQYF.